This T cell receptor (beta chain) was found in a study of Graves' ophthalmopathy and Graves' hyperthyroidism. On the study more broadly: The study drew peripheral blood at initial diagnosis, before any treatment.

Amplified material comprised TCR beta CDR3 regions derived from RNA transcripts. An opening RT-PCR round employed HTBI primers and preceded a second-round multiplex PCR. TCRdb reprocessed the multiplex PCR reads with MiXCR, giving one entry per CDR3 protein. The data hold about 400,000 distinct CDR3 sequences, with approximately 20% observed a single time. Germline lookup yields CDR1 SQVTM and CDR2 ANQGSEA. V gave up 5 bases and J gave up 1 base; unmatched junction bases: 4. This CDR3 comprises 13 residues. Clinical symptoms and serum thyroxine were used for diagnosis; TRAb, thyroid ultrasound and orbital computed tomography were also relied on. PBMCs were obtained from 8.5 to 10 ml of fresh peripheral blood. General study results and limits: Among expanded thyroid clonotypes above 0.001 frequency, most also occurred in blood.

This clonotype was recorded many times. Antigen: not known. The chain uses TRBV29-1 and TRBJ1-1; TRBD1 matches at 7 bases. Sequencing input: peripheral blood. This TCR was sampled from a woman aged 18 to 35 with Graves' ophthalmopathy. This chain's CDR3 is CSVPGQSNTEAFF. CDR3 DNA sequence: TGCAGCGTTCCGGGACAGTCGAACACTGAAGCTTTCTTT.